These 17 T cell receptor beta chains share one sample of origin, sequenced in a study of T-cell memory formation after mild COVID-19. TCRdb redid the calling of the 5' RACE reads with MiXCR, one entry per CDR3 protein. This sample yields 350,000 to 450,000 distinct CDR3 sequences, of which around 28% are seen a single time; approximately 13% belongs to the top ten. The material sequenced was PBMCs or a T cell subset sorted from them (not recorded which). Source of these receptors: an adult woman who had mild COVID-19 (a few samples of this study predate the infection). Cell type and time point are not known.

This clonotype showed up many times. The rearrangement links TRBV5-1 to TRBJ2-1; 7 bases align to TRBD1. CDR1 and CDR2 from the germline V gene are SGHRS and YFSETQ. Germline trimming cut 3 bases from V and 5 bases from J; bases unmatched to any gene: 5. This CDR3 spans 14 amino acids. CDR3 amino acids: CASSSQGLHNEQFF. CDR3 bases: TGCGCCAGCAGCTCACAGGGGTTACACAATGAGCAGTTCTTC.

This clonotype was seen a handful of times. The chain couples TRBV7-9 to TRBJ1-2; D is unclear. The CDR3 runs 11 residues. The V end was cut by 5 bases, the J end by 8 bases, with 9 bases between. Germline assignment: CDR1 SEHNR and CDR2 FQNEAQ (reference sequence). CDR3: CASSAEGGYTF. The CDR3 DNA sequence: TGTGCCAGCAGCGCCGAAGGCGGCTACACCTTC.

The chain has TRBV7-8 and TRBJ2-1, with D possibly being TRBD2 (6 bases). V lost 0 bases, J lost 10 bases, and 13 bases lay in between. Germline values: CDR1 SGHVS, CDR2 FQNEAQ. The CDR3 is 14 amino acids. CDR3 amino acids: CASSLALGAGEQFF. The CDR3 region has the DNA TGTGCCAGCAGCTTAGCGCTCGGGGCGGGGGAGCAGTTCTTC.

The V and J genes are TRBV12-3 or TRBV12-4 and TRBJ2-3; D possibly corresponds to TRBD2 (6 bases). The CDR3 is made up of 14 amino acids. Trimming removed 2 bases at V and 6 bases at J, with 12 bases between. The CDR3 spells CASSLTGTADTQYF. CDR3 nucleotide sequence: TGTGCCAGCAGTTTAACCGGGACTGCCGATACGCAGTATTTT.

This clonotype was observed once. This rearrangement joins TRBV18 to TRBJ2-7; D uncertain. This CDR3 spans 14 amino acids. The ends were cut back, 2 bases at V and 7 bases at J, with 15 bases in the middle. Per germline, CDR1 KGHSH and CDR2 LQKENI. In nucleotides, the CDR3 is TGTGCCAGCTCACCAATGGCGGATGGTCAGGAGCAGTACTTC. It is translated as CASSPMADGQEQYF. Combining the CDR3 with reference TRBV18 and TRBJ2-7 gives the whole variable domain NAGVMQNPRHLVRRRGQEARLRCSPMKGHSHVYWYRQLPEEGLKFMVYLQKENIIDESGMPKERFSAEFPKEGPSILRIQQVVRGDSAAYFCASSPMADGQEQYFGPGTRLTVT.

This rearrangement joins TRBV25-1 to TRBJ2-1; D is perhaps TRBD2 (7 bases). Trimming removed 2 bases at V and 5 bases at J, with 10 bases between. CDR3 length: 14 amino acids. Germline values: CDR1 MGHDK, CDR2 SYGVNS. CDR3 nucleotide sequence: TGTGCCAGCAGTGAACCCGGGGGGCACAATGAGCAGTTCTTC. It yields the protein CASSEPGGHNEQFF.

The rearrangement uses TRBV5-5 and TRBJ2-7; D is unresolved. The CDR3 runs 12 residues. The V gene lost 4 bases and the J gene lost 2 bases, with 7 bases spanning the gap. The V gene's germline CDR1 is SGHKS and CDR2 YYEKEE (reference sequence). The CDR3 DNA follows: TGTGCCAGCAGCCCCAGCACCTACGAGCAGTACTTC. Protein sequence: CASSPSTYEQYF.

The genes are TRBV2 and TRBJ1-1, with 11 bases that match TRBD1. This CDR3 has 14 residues. Trimming took 4 bases from V and 4 from J; bases not matched to a gene: 2. Germline V CDR1 and CDR2: SNHLY, FYNNEI. Here the CDR3 reads CASSGGTGGTEAFF. In DNA form, the CDR3 reads TGTGCCAGCAGTGGAGGGACAGGGGGCACTGAAGCTTTCTTT.

This clonotype was recorded only once. This chain links TRBV7-8 with TRBJ1-1, with 7 bases that match TRBD1. Germline CDR1 and CDR2: SGHVS and FQNEAQ. V trimming: 6 bases; J trimming: 0 bases; junction bases outside the gene matches: 16. CDR3 length equals 18 residues. The CDR3 nucleotides are TGTGCCAGCAGTCCGAGGCAGACAGGGAGATACATGAACACTGAAGCTTTCTTT. As protein: CASSPRQTGRYMNTEAFF.

The V gene is TRBV29-1, the J gene TRBJ1-1; D might be TRBD1 (6 bases). There are 14 residues in the CDR3. Germline assignment: CDR1 SQVTM and CDR2 ANQGSEA. V gave up 5 bases and J gave up 7 bases, with 20 bases separating them. CDR3 bases: TGCAGCGTTCCCCGGGACCCTCAAGGGGGTGAAGCTTTCTTT. The encoded protein is CSVPRDPQGGEAFF.

This clonotype has only a few counts. V gene TRBV27 combines with J gene TRBJ2-1, with D possibly TRBD2 on 5 matching bases. The CDR3 has 13 amino acids. Germline V gene lookup returns CDR1 MNHEY and CDR2 SMNVEV (reference sequence). The ends were cut back, 6 bases at V and 2 bases at J, with 8 bases in the middle. The CDR3 nucleotides are TGTGCCAGCAGGCTAGCAACCTACAATGAGCAGTTCTTC. It is translated as CASRLATYNEQFF.

This chain connects TRBV3-1 to TRBJ1-2, with D unclear. Germline lookup yields CDR1 LGHDT and CDR2 YNNKEL (reference sequence). The ends were cut back, 2 bases at V and 4 bases at J, with 11 bases in the middle. This CDR3 comprises 14 residues. The CDR3 nucleotides read TGTGCCAGCAGCCAATTTAACAGCATCTATGGCTACACCTTC. It encodes CASSQFNSIYGYTF. The full variable domain, in which reference TRBV3-1 and TRBJ1-2 provide the parts outside the CDR3, is DTAVSQTPKYLVTQMGNDKSIKCEQNLGHDTMYWYKQDSKKFLKIMFSYNNKELIINETVPNRFSPKSPDKAHLNLHINSLELGDSAVYFCASSQFNSIYGYTFGSGTRLTVV.

The chain has TRBV4-2 and TRBJ2-2, with 9 positions matching TRBD1. This CDR3 has 16 residues. Germline loops: CDR1 LGHNA, CDR2 YNFKEQ. V trimming: 1 base; J trimming: 1 base; junction bases outside the gene matches: 1. The CDR3 nucleotides read TGTGCCAGCAGCCAAGCGGGACAGGGGAACACCGGGGAGCTGTTTTTT. Amino acid sequence: CASSQAGQGNTGELFF.

This clonotype came up a few times. V usage is TRBV19 and J usage is TRBJ2-1; 7 bases are a match to TRBD2. The CDR3 length is 17 residues. Trimming at V came to 1 base and at J to 3 bases, leaving 9 bases not matched to a gene. The germline V gene has CDR1 LNHDA and CDR2 SQIVND (reference sequence). This CDR3 is CASSIAASGPVYNEQFF. The CDR3 nucleotides read TGTGCCAGTAGTATAGCGGCTAGCGGCCCAGTCTACAATGAGCAGTTCTTC.

V and J are TRBV27 and TRBJ1-6; 9 positions match TRBD1. CDR3 length: 14 residues. Germline CDR1 reads MNHEY; CDR2 reads SMNVEV (reference sequence). V lost 6 bases, J lost 10 bases, and 7 bases stayed unmatched. As DNA, the CDR3 is TGTGCCAGCAGCTCCGGGACAGGGAGGTCACCCCTCCACTTT. This sequence encodes CASSSGTGRSPLHF.

The rearrangement uses TRBV11-3 and TRBJ2-1; TRBD2 matches 9 bases. The CDR3 is 16 residues long. V shed 5 bases, J shed 3 bases, and the junction held 8 bases outside the gene matches. The germline V gene encodes CDR1 SGHNT and CDR2 YENEEA. As DNA, the CDR3 is TGTGCCAGCAGCCCCCGGACTAGCGCCTTCTACAATGAGCAGTTCTTC. It encodes CASSPRTSAFYNEQFF. Together with reference TRBV11-3 and TRBJ2-1, the CDR3 gives the full variable domain: EAGVVQSPRYKIIEKKQPVAFWCNPISGHNTLYWYLQNLGQGPELLIRYENEEAVDDSQLPKDRFSAERLKGVDSTLKIQPAELGDSAVYLCASSPRTSAFYNEQFFGPGTRLTVL.

The chain uses TRBV7-9 and TRBJ1-1; 9 nucleotides line up with TRBD1. V shed 5 bases and J 1 base; nucleotides not matched to a gene: 2. CDR1 SEHNR and CDR2 FQNEAQ come from the germline V gene (reference sequence). The length of the CDR3 is 14 residues. The CDR3, as DNA: TGTGCCAGCAGCATGGACAGGGGGAACACTGAAGCTTTCTTT. Its translation is CASSMDRGNTEAFF.